The source of this TCR beta chain is a study of response to subunit inactivated influenza vaccine. V shed 4 bases and J 7 bases; nucleotides not matched to a gene: 10. CDR1 SGHRS and CDR2 YFSETQ come from the germline V gene. This CDR3 comprises 15 residues. MiXCR was run by TCRdb on the RT-PCR reads, yielding one entry per CDR3 protein. In the table there are about 570,000 distinct CDR3 sequences, 11% of which are singletons. This clonotype was seen at least ten times. These data also featured in a second study, about T cells expressing NK-cell markers. Turning to that study: UMIs were included in TCR beta cDNA generated by 5'RACE template switching. It was from sorted CD3+CD56+NKG2C+, CD3+CD56+NKG2C- and CD3+CD56-NKG2C+ T cells that TCR beta repertoires came. Sequenced donors, eight in total, included seven who were HCMV-seropositive and one who was seronegative. Of the CD8+ T cell pool in about 6 donors, roughly 1.0-7.5% was accounted for by dominant NKG2C+ clonotypes. Nothing established the HCMV specificity of expanded NKG2C+ T cell clones.

The sequencing used PBMCs from blood, collected on the day of vaccination. The TCR sequence derives from a man aged 45-65 years who received an inactivated influenza vaccine. The chain employs TRBV5-1 and TRBJ2-1; 8 bases fit TRBD2. The CDR3 region has the DNA TGCGCCAGCAGCAAGGGTCGCGGGAGGTGGAATGAGCAGTTCTTC. Protein product: CASSKGRGRWNEQFF.